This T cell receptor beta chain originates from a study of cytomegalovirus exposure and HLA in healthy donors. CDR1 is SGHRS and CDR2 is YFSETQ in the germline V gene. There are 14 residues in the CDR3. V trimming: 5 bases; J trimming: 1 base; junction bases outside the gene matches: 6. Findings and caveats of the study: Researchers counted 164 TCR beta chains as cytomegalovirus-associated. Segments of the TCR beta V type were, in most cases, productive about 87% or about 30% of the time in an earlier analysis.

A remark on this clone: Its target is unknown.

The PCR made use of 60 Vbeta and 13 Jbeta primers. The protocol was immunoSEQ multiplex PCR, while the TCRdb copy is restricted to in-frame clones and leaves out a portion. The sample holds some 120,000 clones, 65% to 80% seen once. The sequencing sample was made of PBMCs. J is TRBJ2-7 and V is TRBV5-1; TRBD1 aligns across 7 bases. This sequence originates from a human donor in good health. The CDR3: CASSRQGGSYEQYF. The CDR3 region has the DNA TGCGCCAGCAGTAGACAGGGTGGGTCCTACGAGCAGTACTTC.